This T cell receptor (beta chain) originates from a study of a mutant IDH1 vaccine in newly diagnosed glioma. Time point specified: baseline, week 1 (first vaccination visit). As to treatment: pre-vaccination baseline after standard-of-care therapy. Germline CDR1 and CDR2: MNHEY and SVGAGI. The CDR3 totals 15 residues. With V trimmed by 7 bases and J by 3 bases, 10 bases remained unmatched. Libraries were prepared by immunoSEQ multiplex PCR; TCRdb keeps only in-frame clonotypes and omits some of them. The sample carries about 92,000 clones, around three quarters recorded once. This chain joins TRBV6-5 and TRBJ1-1, with 8 bases matching TRBD1. The sequence was obtained from a man in his forties with glioma. The sequencing here drew on PBMCs, taken from a glioma patient treated with radiotherapy, temozolomide or both. This chain's CDR3 is CASTETGTGYTEAFF. In DNA form, the CDR3 reads TGTGCCAGCACCGAGACCGGGACAGGATACACTGAAGCTTTCTTT.